This TCR beta chain was sequenced during a study of cytomegalovirus exposure and HLA in healthy donors. The overall study: There were under 130 million unique TCR beta sequences, drawn from 200 million or so T cells, in an earlier analysis. Of the donors genotyped, some 400 in all, 75% to 90% fell in the Caucasian-associated ancestry cluster. General study findings and limits: A few CMV-associated chains proved CMV antigen-specific in vitro.

A remark on this clone: Its matching antigen is unknown.

This PCR relied on a set of 60 Vbeta primers and 13 Jbeta primers. Using immunoSEQ multiplex PCR, the repertoire was profiled, and TCRdb retains in-frame clones only, with some absent. In the table there are under 200,000 clones, 70% to 80% of which are singletons. V gave up 2 bases and J gave up 4 bases, with 17 bases separating them. The CDR3 is made up of 16 amino acids. Germline V gives CDR1 MNHNY, CDR2 SVGAGI (reference sequence). Source material: PBMCs. The receptor comes from a woman in her 50s in good health and CMV-seronegative. The chain employs TRBV6-6 and TRBJ1-1, with D maybe TRBD1 (5 bases). CDR3 residues: CASSYTIQAPSTEAFF. The CDR3 DNA is TGTGCCAGCAGTTACACAATACAGGCTCCGAGCACTGAAGCTTTCTTT.